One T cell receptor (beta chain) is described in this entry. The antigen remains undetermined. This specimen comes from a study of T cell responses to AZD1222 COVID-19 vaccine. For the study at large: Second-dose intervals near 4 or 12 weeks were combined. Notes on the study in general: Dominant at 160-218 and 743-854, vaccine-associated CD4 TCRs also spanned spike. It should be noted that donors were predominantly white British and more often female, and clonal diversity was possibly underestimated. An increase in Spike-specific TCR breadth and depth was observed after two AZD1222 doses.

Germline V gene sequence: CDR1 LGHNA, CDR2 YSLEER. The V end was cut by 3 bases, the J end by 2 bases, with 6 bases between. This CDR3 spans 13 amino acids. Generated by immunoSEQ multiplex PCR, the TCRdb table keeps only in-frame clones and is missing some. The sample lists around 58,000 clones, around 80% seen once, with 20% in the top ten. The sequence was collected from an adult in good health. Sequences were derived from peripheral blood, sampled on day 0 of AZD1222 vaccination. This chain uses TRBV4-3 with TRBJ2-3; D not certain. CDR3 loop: CASSQKYTDTQYF. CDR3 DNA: TGCGCCAGCAGCCAGAAGTACACAGATACGCAGTATTTT.